These 24 T cell receptor beta chains came from one sample sequenced in a study of regulatory T cells after allogeneic stem cell transplantation. RNA was reverse transcribed by SMARTer RACE, then the TCR beta CDR3 region was amplified. In TCRdb, the 5' RACE reads were re-called with MiXCR into one record per CDR3 protein. Of 350 to 500 distinct CDR3 sequences listed, about 20% are singletons. The sample consisted of sorted CD4+ T cells from blood (whether regulatory or conventional is not recorded), taken 30 days after allogeneic stem cell transplant. Receptors were obtained from a human patient who had an allogeneic stem cell transplant, so the T cells may come from the graft donor.

Relative to its sample, this clonotype is large. The genes are TRBV5-1 and TRBJ2-1, with TRBD2 matching over 8 bases. The CDR3 extends over 16 amino acids. J lost 4 bases, V lost 0 bases, and 6 bases had no gene match. The germline CDR1 and CDR2 sequences are SGHRS and YFSETQ. CDR3 protein: CASSLAASGYYNEQFF. The CDR3 bases are TGCGCCAGCAGCTTGGCGGCTAGCGGGTATTACAATGAGCAGTTCTTC.

The CDR3 nucleotides read TGCGCCATCAGATGGGGCAGCTCCTACAATGAGCAGTTCTTC. It yields the protein CAIRWGSSYNEQFF. The chain recombines TRBV5-1 with TRBJ2-1, with D possibly TRBD1 on 5 matching bases. The CDR3 loop spans 14 amino acids. The V end was cut by 9 bases, the J end by 0 bases, with 13 bases between. Germline V CDR1 and CDR2: SGHRS, YFSETQ.

The chain links TRBV20-1 to TRBJ2-7; D perhaps matches TRBD1 (5 bases). V was clipped by 6 bases and J by 3 bases, with 9 bases between them. The CDR3 has 11 residues. CDR1 is DFQATT, CDR2 SNEGSKA, per germline (reference sequence). CDR3 amino acids: CSASDSYEQYV. The CDR3 nucleotides read TGCAGTGCCAGTGACAGCTACGAGCAGTACGTC.

This clonotype is termed large. The chain couples TRBV11-2 to TRBJ2-7; TRBD1 agrees at 9 bases. CDR3 size: 18 residues. CDR1 is SGHAT, CDR2 FQNNGV, per germline. The V gene end was trimmed by 1 base and the J gene end by 1 base; junction bases not matched to a gene: 11. As DNA, the CDR3 is TGTGCCAGCAGCTTAGGACTTGGGACAGGGCCGACGTCCTACGAGCAGTACTTC. Its translation: CASSLGLGTGPTSYEQYF.

The genes are TRBV20-1 and TRBJ2-3; D possibly corresponds to TRBD2 (7 bases). Trimming shortened V by 6 bases and J by 4 bases, and 23 bases separated the two germline ends. Germline V CDR1 and CDR2: DFQATT, SNEGSKA (reference sequence). The CDR3 has 16 residues. The CDR3 sequence is CSAGGWGGKFADTQYF. In DNA form, the CDR3 reads TGCAGTGCCGGGGGATGGGGGGGCAAGTTCGCAGATACGCAGTATTTT.

Judged by abundance, this clonotype is large. The chain carries TRBV5-6 and TRBJ2-3, with 7 bases identical to TRBD1. Germline CDR1 SGHDT, CDR2 YYEEEE. The CDR3 runs 15 residues. Trimming at V came to 0 bases and at J to 2 bases, leaving 3 bases not matched to a gene. The CDR3 loop is CASSLAGGATDTQYF. The CDR3, as DNA: TGTGCCAGCAGCTTGGCAGGGGGTGCCACAGATACGCAGTATTTT.

This clonotype is classed as medium-sized. The chain employs TRBV5-1 and TRBJ2-5; D gene uncertain. CDR3 size: 14 residues. Germline CDR1 is SGHRS and CDR2 is YFSETQ. The ends were cut back, 0 bases at V and 4 bases at J, with 10 bases in the middle. The CDR3 DNA is TGCGCCAGCAGCTTGGAGGGTCCGCGAGAGACCCAGTACTTC. This gives the protein CASSLEGPRETQYF.

By sample fraction, this clonotype is large. The V and J genes are TRBV20-1 and TRBJ1-1, with D possibly matching TRBD1 (6 bases). The CDR3 is 14 residues long. Deletions cut 4 bases from V and 4 bases from J, with 16 bases between. The germline CDR1 and CDR2 sequences are DFQATT and SNEGSKA (reference sequence). The CDR3 loop reads CSANLPGAGTEAFF. CDR3 DNA sequence: TGCAGTGCTAACCTCCCAGGGGCGGGCACTGAAGCTTTCTTT.

Concerning this clonotype: Just one base apart from a much larger clone, this may be a read error. The rearrangement uses TRBV3-1 and TRBJ2-1, with 13 bases fitting TRBD2. CDR1 and CDR2 from the germline V gene are LGHDT and YNNKEL (reference sequence). This CDR3 spans 19 amino acids. The CDR3 loop reads CASSHLLAGGLYGYNVQFF. The CDR3, as DNA: TGTGCCAGCAGCCACCTACTAGCGGGGGGGCTGTACGGGTACAATGTGCAGTTCTTC.

This clonotype is labeled medium-sized. J is TRBJ1-3 and V is TRBV7-9; D ambiguous. Germline-derived CDR1 and CDR2 are SEHNR and FQNEAQ (reference sequence). The CDR3 sequence is 16 residues long. V was cut by 2 bases and J by 0 bases, with 11 bases left in between. As DNA, the CDR3 is TGTGCCAGCAGCTTAAGCCAGTCCTACTCTGGAAACACCATATATTTT. It is translated as CASSLSQSYSGNTIYF.

In this sample, this clonotype is large (0.1 to 1%). This sequence joins TRBV5-1 and TRBJ1-3; D may be TRBD1 (5 bases). This CDR3 comprises 15 residues. Trimming pared 2 bases from V and 2 bases from J, leaving 11 bases between. In germline, CDR1 is SGHRS, CDR2 YFSETQ. The DNA for the CDR3 is TGCGCCAGCAGCTTAGGAGGGGAGGCTGGAAACACCATATATTTT. Its protein product is CASSLGGEAGNTIYF. Using reference TRBV5-1 and TRBJ1-3 for the parts outside the CDR3, the full variable domain is KAGVTQTPRYLIKTRGQQVTLSCSPISGHRSVSWYQQTPGQGLQFLFEYFSETQRNKGNFPGRFSGRQFSNSRSEMNVSTLELGDSALYLCASSLGGEAGNTIYFGEGSWLTVV.

This clonotype is large in the sample. The chain uses TRBV13 and TRBJ2-3, with D perhaps TRBD1 (6 bases). The CDR3 loop spans 14 amino acids. Germline lookup yields CDR1 PRHDT and CDR2 FYEKMQ (reference sequence). Trimming removed 0 bases at V and 6 bases at J, with 10 bases between. CDR3 sequence (DNA): TGTGCCAGCAGCTTAGGGGGGGCCAGGGATACGCAGTATTTT. It yields the protein CASSLGGARDTQYF.

This clonotype was recorded once. The rearrangement joins TRBV5-6 to TRBJ2-3; 11 positions match TRBD2. V trimming: 2 bases; J trimming: 4 bases; junction bases outside the gene matches: 6. Germline CDR1 reads SGHDT; CDR2 reads YYEEEE. CDR3 length equals 16 residues. CDR3 DNA: TGTGCCAGCAGCTTACTAGCGGGAGATGTAGCAGATACGCAGTATTTT. It specifies CASSLLAGDVADTQYF.

The chain recombines TRBV6-2 or TRBV6-3 with TRBJ2-7, with TRBD2 matching over 12 bases. In germline, CDR1 is MNHEY, CDR2 SVGEGT. The CDR3 covers 14 residues. CDR3 DNA sequence: TGTGACAGGAGACTAGCGGGGGCCTCCTACGAGCAGTACTTC. Translated: CDRRLAGASYEQYF.

This clonotype is large in the sample. V is TRBV5-1 and J is TRBJ2-1, with D possibly being TRBD1 (7 bases). The V and J ends lost 4 bases and 1 base respectively, with 18 bases between them. Per germline, CDR1 SGHRS and CDR2 YFSETQ. The CDR3 spans 17 residues. In nucleotides, the CDR3 is TGCGCCAGCAGCCCCTCCGGGGGACAGCAATCCTACAATGAGCAGTTCTTC. Encoded protein: CASSPSGGQQSYNEQFF.

Relative to its sample, this clonotype is large. V usage is TRBV7-2 and J usage is TRBJ2-5; D might be TRBD2 (5 bases). The CDR3 contains 18 residues. CDR1 and CDR2 from the germline V gene are SGHTA and FQGNSA. V was pared by 1 base and J by 2 bases, with 20 bases between. DNA of the CDR3: TGTGCCAGCAGCTTAGTCGAGGGTCTGATCGGGGAGCAAGAGACCCAGTACTTC. Translation: CASSLVEGLIGEQETQYF.

The chain uses TRBV7-6 and TRBJ2-5; 9 positions match TRBD1. This CDR3 region has 14 residues. Germline V gene sequence: CDR1 SGHVS, CDR2 FNYEAQ. J gave up 3 bases and V 5 bases, and 4 bases lay outside the gene matches. The CDR3 DNA is TGTGCCAGCAGCATCGGGACAGGGAAAGAGACCCAGTACTTC. Amino acid sequence: CASSIGTGKETQYF.

This clonotype qualifies as medium-sized (0.01 to 0.1%). The rearrangement joins TRBV20-1 to TRBJ2-1; TRBD2 matches 12 bases. The CDR3 is 13 residues long. J was trimmed by 15 bases and V by 5 bases; bases with no gene match: 11. Germline V gene data show CDR1 as DFQATT and CDR2 as SNEGSKA (reference sequence). CDR3 DNA: TGCAGTGCTTCCGGGACTAGCGGGCTTTTTCCGTTCTTC. Protein: CSASGTSGLFPFF.

This clonotype has more than one count but fewer than ten. Sequence at one end of the junction differs from germline and may be a read error. The rearrangement uses TRBV7-7 and TRBJ2-2; D is perhaps TRBD2 (5 bases). Germline-derived CDR1 and CDR2 are SSHAT and FNYEAQ (reference sequence). The CDR3 totals 16 residues. CDR3 loop: CASSPTGRTYTGELLF. The CDR3, as DNA: TGTGCCAGTAGCCCTACCGGCCGAACCTACACCGGGGAGCTGTTATTT.

A note on this clonotype: One end of the junction does not line up with germline, which may come from a read error. The rearrangement links TRBV6-2 or TRBV6-3 to TRBJ2-7; no clear D. The CDR3 has 12 residues. Looked up from germline, CDR1 is MNHEY and CDR2 is SVGEGT. Here the CDR3 DNA reads TGCGTCAGCAGCATAAGCTCCTACGAGCAGTACTTC. This sequence encodes CVSSISSYEQYF.

Details on this clonotype: Germline and junction disagree at one end, which may indicate a read error. V and J are TRBV10-2 and TRBJ1-2, with D possibly TRBD1 on 6 matching bases. The CDR3 extends over 14 amino acids. Germline CDR1 and CDR2: WSHSY and SAAADI. The CDR3 DNA sequence: TGCGCCCGCAGTGAGGGGGGCGCGGGTTATGGCTACACCTTC. This encodes CARSEGGAGYGYTF.

This clonotype ranks as large. The chain is built from TRBV9 and TRBJ2-1; D unclear. V dropped 4 bases and J dropped 9 bases, with 17 bases sitting between them. This CDR3 has 14 residues. In germline, CDR1 is SGDLS, CDR2 YYNGEE. Here the CDR3 reads CASSPDVFFSEQFF. Here the CDR3 DNA reads TGTGCCAGCAGCCCGGACGTTTTCTTTAGTGAGCAGTTCTTC. The complete variable domain, with remaining parts taken from reference TRBV9 and TRBJ2-1, reads DSGVTQTPKHLITATGQRVTLRCSPRSGDLSVYWYQQSLDQGLQFLIQYYNGEERAKGNILERFSAQQFPDLHSELNLSSLELGDSALYFCASSPDVFFSEQFFGPGTRLTVL.

Relative to its sample, this clonotype is large. This sequence joins TRBV20-1 and TRBJ1-1; weak D call: TRBD1 (6 bases). The CDR3 sequence is 14 residues long. In germline, CDR1 is DFQATT, CDR2 SNEGSKA (reference sequence). V was cut by 3 bases and J by 1 base, with 12 bases left in between. CDR3 nucleotide sequence: TGCAGTGCTAGGGGGGGCGTTGGGAACACTGAAGCTTTCTTT. Amino acids: CSARGGVGNTEAFF.

On this clonotype: It differs at one base from a far larger clone, so likely a read error. The chain uses TRBV12-3 or TRBV12-4 and TRBJ2-5, with D possibly matching TRBD1 (5 bases). The length of the CDR3 is 15 residues. V was trimmed by 6 bases and J by 2 bases, leaving 16 bases between them. The CDR3 nucleotides are TGTGCCAGCAGCTCCGAACAGGTTAAACAAGAGACCCAGTACTTC. Translated: CASSSEQVKQETQYF.